This T cell receptor beta chain was recovered during a study of blood T cells in healthy people across ages. The use of a sample-barcoded 5' primer and a J-beta primer mix characterized a second PCR of roughly 7 to 12 cycles. Each of the cDNA molecules was tagged by a template-switch adaptor with 12 random nucleotides. All samples gave at least 2.5 million CDR3-containing paired-end reads. One entry per CDR3 protein results from TCRdb running MiXCR on the 5' RACE reads. Counted here are 1.5 million to 2 million distinct CDR3 sequences, about 49% occurring once; the ten biggest clones make up approximately 2.1%. The table lists this clonotype with a count of one. Germline V lookup: CDR1 MNHEY, CDR2 SMNVEV (reference sequence). Between the trimmed V and J ends, which lost 0 bases and 10 bases, there was a span of 9 bases. The CDR3 loop spans 13 amino acids.

The sample was blood. The chain links TRBV27 to TRBJ1-4; D is ambiguous. The TCR comes from a woman aged 40 to 49 in good health. The CDR3 region has the DNA TGTGCCAGCAGTTTATCTCCCCGGGGAAAACTGTTTTTT. Translated, it gives CASSLSPRGKLFF. The whole variable domain, filled in from reference TRBV27 and TRBJ1-4, reads EAQVTQNPRYLITVTGKKLTVTCSQNMNHEYMSWYRQDPGLGLRQIYYSMNVEVTDKGDVPEGYKVSRKEKRNFPLILESPSPNQTSLYFCASSLSPRGKLFFGSGTQLSVL.